The rows below give T cell receptor beta chains drawn from one sample of a study of shared clonotypes between healthy human individuals. This table comes from immunoSEQ multiplex PCR, and its TCRdb copy is limited to in-frame clones, with some not included. The sample includes around 2.5 million clones, 90% to 95% seen only once; the top ten take approximately 0.35%. Sequencing was done on a sample of naive CD4+ T cells from PBMCs. Receptors originate from a man in his late teens or twenties in good health. Some clones in this sample may be carry-over from other donors' samples. The CDR3 runs from the conserved cysteine through the conserved F or W.

TRBV30	TRBJ1-5	CAWSVQGQPQHF
TRBV29-1	TRBJ1-1	CSAREGVNTEAFF
TRBV5-1	TRBJ1-1	CASSIGVRGTEAFF
TRBV6-1	TRBJ2-5	CASGSRGYRETQYF
TRBV27	TRBJ2-1	CASRTVAGGSYNEQFF
TRBV30	TRBJ2-1	CAWIIPGGGRPSYNEQFF
TRBV5-1	TRBJ2-1	CASKPTSAKDEQFF
TRBV7-9	TRBJ2-3	CASRALGPPGQDTDTQYF
TRBV5-1	TRBJ2-1	CASSLGGSTNEQFF
TRBV18	TRBJ1-5	CASSLGQGGQPQHF
TRBV19	TRBJ1-1	CASSSGRTDEAFF
TRBV11-2	TRBJ2-1	CASSLVALAGGREQFF
TRBV7-2	TRBJ2-7	CASSKQGGGYEQYF
TRBV9	TRBJ2-2	CASSVTPGQMNTGELFF
TRBV18	TRBJ1-1	CASSKSRTVDFLMNTEAFF
TRBV6-5	TRBJ2-5	CASSYWGGNQETQYF
TRBV7-2	TRBJ2-1	CASSLGRNGVWNEQFF
TRBV7-3	TRBJ2-5	CASSIRGVASGRSETQYF
TRBV5-1	TRBJ1-1	CASSLGVGGITEAFF
TRBV5-1	TRBJ2-3	CASSLATDTQYF
TRBV6-4	TRBJ2-6	CASAPGTGFSGANVLTF
TRBV7-8	TRBJ2-7	CASSPEGDEQYF
TRBV18	TRBJ2-7	CASSPLTGSFSYEQYF
TRBV30	TRBJ2-7	CAWKRFSLGQYF
TRBV28	TRBJ1-5	CASSLLQQNQPQHF
TRBV5-1	TRBJ2-1	CASTVRFRFHEQFF
TRBV28	TRBJ1-1	CASTNTGTLEAFF